These T cell receptor beta chains were read from a single sample in a study of blood T cell repertoires in COVID-19. Using immunoSEQ multiplex PCR, the repertoire was profiled, and TCRdb retains in-frame clones only, with some absent. The profile covers 150,000 to 200,000 clones, with more than 75% appearing a single time and less than 3% taken by the ten largest. Material for sequencing was peripheral blood. The receptors shown here come from a man aged 40-49 years with active or convalescent COVID-19. CDR3s include the opening cysteine and the closing phenylalanine or tryptophan. A D gene is named only where the DNA matches it firmly. Expanded clones are given a class, and other clones once, few, many or no size at all.

d_call clone_size j_call v_call cdr3_aa cdr3_nt
TRBD1 medium-sized TRBJ1-4 TRBV12-3/TRBV12-4 CASRGQNEKLFF TGTGCCAGCAGGGGACAGAATGAAAAACTGTTTTTT
. . TRBJ1-1 TRBV27 CASMTGGTEAFF TGTGCCAGCATGACGGGTGGCACTGAAGCTTTCTTT
. . TRBJ1-2 TRBV3-1/TRBV3-2 CASSQGYRSGGEVGYTF TGTGCCAGCAGCCAAGGCTACAGATCGGGGGGCGAGGTTGGCTACACCTTC
. . TRBJ2-3 TRBV28 CASSPLSTDTQYF TGTGCCAGCAGCCCCCTTAGCACAGATACGCAGTATTTT
. . TRBJ1-5 TRBV7-3 CASSLLPLEAVSNQPQHF TGTGCCAGCAGCTTATTACCTCTTGAGGCAGTTAGCAATCAGCCCCAGCATTTT
. . TRBJ1-3 TRBV3-1/TRBV3-2 CASSRTDSGNTIYF TGTGCCAGCAGCCGGACAGACTCTGGAAACACCATATATTTT
. . TRBJ1-2 TRBV28 CASSYPPGDYGYTF TGTGCCAGCAGTTATCCCCCGGGAGACTATGGCTACACCTTC
TRBD1 once TRBJ1-2 TRBV30 CAWTPDRKNYGYTF TGTGCCTGGACCCCGGACAGGAAAAACTATGGCTACACCTTC
. . TRBJ2-1 TRBV9 CASSVETGKNEQFF TGTGCCAGCAGCGTAGAAACAGGAAAAAATGAGCAGTTCTTC
. . TRBJ2-1 TRBV4-1 CASSHRGDYNEQFF TGCGCCAGCAGCCATCGAGGAGACTACAATGAGCAGTTCTTC
TRBD2 . TRBJ2-4 TRBV6-2/TRBV6-3 CASSYSLAGGQLAKNIQYF TGTGCCAGCAGTTATAGCCTAGCGGGGGGGCAACTAGCCAAAAACATTCAGTACTTC
. . TRBJ1-1 TRBV29-1 CSAAGGGTEAFF TGCAGCGCGGCTGGGGGGGGAACTGAAGCTTTCTTT
. . TRBJ2-3 TRBV30 CAWSVQGDTQYF TGTGCCTGGAGTGTTCAGGGAGATACGCAGTATTTT
. . TRBJ2-5 TRBV2 CASSEAMGVGETQYF TGTGCCAGCAGTGAAGCGATGGGCGTGGGAGAGACCCAGTACTTC
. few TRBJ2-7 TRBV6-5 CASQGNSYEQYF TGTGCCAGCCAGGGGAACTCCTACGAGCAGTACTTC
. . TRBJ1-1 TRBV6-5 CASSRVPGAFF TGTGCCAGCAGCCGGGTTCCGGGAGCTTTCTTT
TRBD1 . TRBJ1-6 TRBV5-1 CASSLEGQVYSPLHF TGCGCCAGCAGCTTGGAGGGACAGGTTTATTCACCCCTCCACTTT
. . TRBJ1-4 TRBV6-2/TRBV6-3 CASSLLNEKLFF TGTGCCAGCAGTTTGTTAAATGAAAAACTGTTTTTT
. . TRBJ1-1 TRBV27 CASAGALDTEAFF TGTGCCAGCGCGGGGGCCTTAGACACTGAAGCTTTCTTT
. . TRBJ2-2 TRBV7-3 CASRSPAGAGELFF TGTGCCAGCAGATCCCCAGCCGGGGCCGGGGAGCTGTTTTTT
. . TRBJ1-1 TRBV5-1 CASSFNGGTEAFF TGCGCCAGCAGCTTCAACGGCGGGACTGAAGCTTTCTTT
TRBD2 . TRBJ2-1 TRBV7-2 CASLGGNIFDEQFF TGTGCCAGCCTGGGGGGGAATATTTTCGATGAGCAGTTCTTC
. . TRBJ1-2 TRBV2 CASRVESGYGYTF TGTGCCAGCAGGGTCGAGAGCGGCTATGGCTACACCTTC
. . TRBJ2-1 TRBV6-6 CASSYSRETPYNEQFF TGTGCCAGCAGTTACTCGCGAGAAACCCCCTACAATGAGCAGTTCTTC
. . TRBJ1-1 TRBV5-4 CASSPGQIEAFF TGTGCCAGCAGCCCCGGACAAATTGAAGCTTTCTTT
. . TRBJ2-7 TRBV11-2 CASSPRSSYEQYF TGTGCCAGCAGCCCCCGGAGCTCCTACGAGCAGTACTTC
. . TRBJ2-1 TRBV20-1 CSAGGRDEQFF TGCAGTGCGGGGGGACGAGATGAGCAGTTCTTC
. once TRBJ2-5 TRBV3-1/TRBV3-2 CASSRFLGALQETQYF TGTGCCAGCAGCCGATTTTTAGGGGCACTCCAAGAGACCCAGTACTTC
TRBD1 . TRBJ2-7 TRBV5-8 CASSAAWDRVSYEQYF TGTGCCAGCAGCGCCGCCTGGGACAGGGTGTCCTACGAGCAGTACTTC
TRBD2 . TRBJ2-1 TRBV6-5 CASRSSGGREGEQFF TGTGCCAGCAGATCGAGCGGGGGCCGGGAGGGTGAGCAGTTCTTC
TRBD1 . TRBJ1-2 TRBV6-5 CASSSETGLGGYTF TGTGCCAGCAGTTCGGAGACAGGGTTGGGTGGCTACACCTTC
TRBD1 . TRBJ2-7 TRBV15 CATSRDRGHEQYF TGTGCCACCAGCAGGGACAGGGGGCACGAGCAGTACTTC
TRBD2 . TRBJ2-5 TRBV3-1/TRBV3-2 CASSQGGPETQYF TGTGCCAGCAGCCAGGGAGGGCCCGAGACCCAGTACTTC
. few TRBJ2-2 TRBV2 CASSEGLELLELFF TGTGCCAGCAGTGAGGGACTTGAACTTTTGGAGCTGTTTTTT
. . TRBJ2-3 TRBV27 CASSFKGTTTDTQYF TGTGCCAGCAGTTTCAAGGGGACAACCACAGATACGCAGTATTTT
. . TRBJ1-4 TRBV28 CASNFEGEKLFF TGTGCCAGCAACTTCGAGGGTGAAAAACTGTTTTTT
TRBD1 . TRBJ1-2 TRBV7-9 CASSAGTGNYGYTF TGTGCCAGCAGCGCCGGGACAGGGAACTATGGCTACACCTTC
TRBD1 . TRBJ2-2 TRBV18 CASSPRQGDTGELFF TGTGCCAGCTCACCAAGACAGGGGGACACCGGGGAGCTGTTTTTT
. . TRBJ2-1 TRBV5-1 CASSSLSYIGVSRFSSYNEQFF TGCGCCAGCAGTTCATTGAGCTATATCGGGGTTAGCCGATTCAGCTCCTACAATGAGCAGTTCTTC
. once TRBJ1-2 TRBV6-5 CASKAGPDYGYTF TGTGCCAGCAAAGCAGGGCCGGACTATGGCTACACCTTC
. . TRBJ2-1 TRBV12-5 CASGLYYEQFF TGTGCTAGTGGTTTATATTATGAGCAGTTCTTC
TRBD2 . TRBJ2-3 TRBV15 CATSLTSGGPSTDTQYF TGTGCCACCAGCCTGACTAGCGGGGGACCCAGCACAGATACGCAGTATTTT
TRBD1 . TRBJ2-5 TRBV9 CASSALTGGGETQYF TGTGCCAGCAGCGCGTTAACAGGGGGCGGGGAGACCCAGTACTTC
. . TRBJ1-6 TRBV7-6 CASSLAEVGGNNSPLHF TGTGCCAGCAGCTTAGCGGAGGTAGGAGGGAACAATTCACCCCTCCACTTT
. . TRBJ2-2 TRBV3-1/TRBV3-2 CASSQEAGGLNTGELFF TGTGCCAGCAGCCAAGAAGCCGGCGGATTGAACACCGGGGAGCTGTTTTTT
. . TRBJ1-1 TRBV7-6 CASSRLANTEAFF TGTGCCAGCAGCCGGTTAGCGAACACTGAAGCTTTCTTT
. . TRBJ2-5 TRBV19 CASSILRRGRETQYF TGTGCCAGTAGTATACTTCGCAGGGGACGGGAGACCCAGTACTTC
. . TRBJ2-3 TRBV5-1 CASSPFAGAFTDTQYF TGCGCCAGCAGCCCCTTTGCGGGGGCCTTCACAGATACGCAGTATTTT
. . TRBJ2-7 TRBV5-1 CASSFTDRTYEQYF TGCGCCAGCAGCTTCACCGACAGGACCTACGAGCAGTACTTC
. . TRBJ2-2 TRBV2 CASSRLGTGELFF TGTGCCAGCAGTCGACTAGGGACCGGGGAGCTGTTTTTT
TRBD1 . TRBJ2-7 TRBV18 CASSPDRGEQYF TGTGCCAGCTCACCGGACAGGGGCGAGCAGTACTTC
. few TRBJ1-4 TRBV7-2 CASSLGGGEKLFF TGTGCCAGCAGCTTAGGGGGGGGCGAAAAACTGTTTTTT
. . TRBJ2-7 TRBV28 CASSLPTANSYEQYF TGTGCCAGCAGTTTACCGACAGCCAACTCCTACGAGCAGTACTTC
. . TRBJ1-5 TRBV5-1 CASSWGAGDQPQHF TGCGCCAGCAGCTGGGGGGCGGGGGATCAGCCCCAGCATTTT
TRBD1 . TRBJ2-7 TRBV10-3 CAISPGGAGTYEQYF TGTGCCATCAGTCCAGGGGGCGCCGGGACCTACGAGCAGTACTTC
. . TRBJ2-1 TRBV5-4 CASSSHNRNLNNEQFF TGTGCCAGCAGCTCCCATAACAGAAACTTAAACAATGAGCAGTTCTTC
. . TRBJ1-3 TRBV12-3/TRBV12-4 CASGLAGTIYF TGTGCCAGCGGGTTGGCGGGCACCATATATTTT
. . TRBJ2-3 TRBV5-1 CASRGSRESTDTQYF TGCGCCAGCAGGGGTAGCCGGGAGAGCACAGATACGCAGTATTTT
. . TRBJ1-2 TRBV9 CASSTHSSGYTF TGTGCCAGCAGCACCCACAGTTCTGGCTACACCTTC